Below are 5 T cell receptor beta chains sequenced from a single sample in a study of blood T cell repertoires in COVID-19. Clones were read by immunoSEQ multiplex PCR, and TCRdb kept only the in-frame ones, dropping some. The table includes about 330,000 clones, around 86% detected once. The sequencing input was PBMCs or T cells enriched from blood (not recorded which). The source of these receptors is a woman under 30 who had recovered from COVID-19.

This clone was observed a single time. This rearrangement joins TRBV2 to TRBJ2-3; possible D gene TRBD1, 6 bases. From germline, CDR1 is SNHLY and CDR2 FYNNEI. CDR3 length equals 14 residues. V shed 9 bases and J shed 6 bases, with 19 bases lying between them. The CDR3 loop reads CASLGGDYLDTQYF. The CDR3, as DNA: TGTGCCAGTCTAGGGGGAGACTATTTGGATACGCAGTATTTT.

In its sample, this clone was seen once. This rearrangement joins TRBV9 to TRBJ1-2, with 9 bases identical to TRBD1. CDR3 length equals 17 residues. V trimming: 0 bases; J trimming: 5 bases; junction bases outside the gene matches: 11. The germline V gene has CDR1 SGDLS and CDR2 YYNGEE. This chain's CDR3 is CASSVGLKGQGGYGYTF. The CDR3 nucleotides read TGTGCCAGCAGCGTAGGTCTCAAGGGACAGGGAGGGTATGGCTACACCTTC.

The J gene is TRBJ2-2, the V gene TRBV28, with TRBD2 identical over 16 bases. Trimming removed 5 bases from V and 0 bases from J; junction bases left unmatched: 12. Germline V gives CDR1 MDHEN, CDR2 SYDVKM. This CDR3 is 21 amino acids long. CDR3 sequence (DNA): TGTGCCAGCAGTCTCCCGGGACTAGCGGGAGGGGACGCCCCGAACACCGGGGAGCTGTTTTTT. This encodes CASSLPGLAGGDAPNTGELFF. The full variable domain, in which reference TRBV28 and TRBJ2-2 provide the parts outside the CDR3, is DVKVTQSSRYLVKRTGEKVFLECVQDMDHENMFWYRQDPGLGLRLIYFSYDVKMKEKGDIPEGYSVSREKKERFSLILESASTNQTSMYLCASSLPGLAGGDAPNTGELFFGEGSRLTVL.

The chain joins TRBV9 to TRBJ2-1; 7 bases agree with TRBD2. V trimming: 0 bases; J trimming: 0 bases; junction bases outside the gene matches: 6. The CDR3 totals 17 residues. CDR1 is SGDLS and CDR2 is YYNGEE in the germline V gene. The chain's CDR3 is CASSVEEGGSSYNEQFF. CDR3 DNA sequence: TGTGCCAGCAGCGTAGAAGAAGGCGGGAGCTCCTACAATGAGCAGTTCTTC.

This clone appeared a few times. V gene TRBV5-1 combines with J gene TRBJ1-3; TRBD1 matches at 8 bases. The CDR3 is 15 residues long. CDR1 is SGHRS, CDR2 YFSETQ, per germline. J lost 4 bases, V lost 1 base, and 4 bases had no gene match. The DNA for the CDR3 is TGCGCCAGCAGCTTGCAGGGGGCTCTAGGAAACACCATATATTTT. Amino acids: CASSLQGALGNTIYF.